This is a list of T cell receptor beta chains from one sample in a study of human T cells and chemical hapten exposure. TCRdb reanalysed the RACE reads using MiXCR and keeps one entry per CDR3 protein. This sample carries some 94,000 distinct CDR3 sequences, 9.5% to 15% of them seen once, and the ten largest clones take roughly 2.1%. The material was whole blood, obtained in connection with sensitization to the hapten diphenylcyclopropenone (DPC). The origin of the receptors is a middle-aged woman with alopecia areata. Some clones in this sample may be carry-over from other donors' samples. Each CDR3 is given with its conserved first and last residue. The D gene is left open where the match is weak. A row's size may be missing; if present it is once, few, many or a size class.

TRBJ2-5 | NA | TRBV6-5 | NA | TGTGCCAGCAGCTTCGCAGGGGCGAAGCAAGAGACCCAGTACTTC | CASSFAGAKQETQYF
TRBJ2-5 | TRBD1 | TRBV5-1 | NA | TGCGCCAGCAGCAGAGGGGACAGGGGAACCGAGACCCAGTACTTC | CASSRGDRGTETQYF
TRBJ2-5 | TRBD1 | TRBV7-9 | few | TGTGCCAGCATTGGGACGACAGGGGCCCTTCAAGAGACCCAGTACTTC | CASIGTTGALQETQYF
TRBJ2-1 | TRBD2 | TRBV6-5 | NA | TGTGCCAGCCTTAGCGGGAGAACCTATGAGCAGTTCTTC | CASLSGRTYEQFF
TRBJ1-1 | NA | TRBV6-6 | few | TGTGCCAGCAGTTACAGGGGGGACACTGAAGCTTTCTTT | CASSYRGDTEAFF
TRBJ2-3 | NA | TRBV4-3 | NA | TGCGCCAGCAGCCAACGACAGGGAGGCGCAGATACGCAGTATTTT | CASSQRQGGADTQYF
TRBJ2-3 | NA | TRBV7-2 | NA | TGTGCCAGCAGCTTAGACAGGGCCACAGATACGCAGTATTTT | CASSLDRATDTQYF
TRBJ2-3 | TRBD2 | TRBV4-1 | few | TGCGCCAGCAGCCAAGATCGGATAGCGGGAGGGCCACCGGGGGGTACGCAGTATTTT | CASSQDRIAGGPPGGTQYF
TRBJ2-3 | NA | TRBV7-3 | few | TGTGCCAGCAGCCCCGAGGTCGGGACGCAGTATTTT | CASSPEVGTQYF
TRBJ2-1 | NA | TRBV12-3/TRBV12-4 | many | TGTGCCAGCAGTTTAGCGCTGGTGGAGCAGTTCTTC | CASSLALVEQFF
TRBJ2-2 | NA | TRBV12-3/TRBV12-4 | NA | TGTGCCAGCACCCGACATAGTGGGGACACCGGGGAGCTGTTTTTT | CASTRHSGDTGELFF
TRBJ2-1 | TRBD1 | TRBV7-9 | few | TGTGCCAGCAGCCCAGGGGGAATTGATGAGCAGTTCTTC | CASSPGGIDEQFF
TRBJ2-1 | NA | TRBV21-1 | many | TGTGCCAGTTACAAGGTTACTAGCGCCTATAGGAATGAGCAGTTCTTC | CASYKVTSAYRNEQFF
TRBJ1-2 | NA | TRBV7-2 | many | TGTGCCAGCAGCCCGTCCTACCAAGATGGCTACACCTTC | CASSPSYQDGYTF
TRBJ1-2 | TRBD1 | TRBV2 | NA | TGTGCCAGCAGTGAAGACCCAGGGAGGGGGCTCTATGGCTACACCTTC | CASSEDPGRGLYGYTF
TRBJ2-3 | NA | TRBV29-1 | few | TGCAGCGGAAGGGACTTTACAGATACGCAGTATTTT | CSGRDFTDTQYF